This TCR beta chain is drawn from a study of cytomegalovirus exposure and HLA in healthy donors (dated 2017 in TCRdb). At the level of the whole study: In an earlier analysis of some 550 of the donors, roughly 300 Gb of sequence data and 90 million to 120 million unique TCR beta sequences from 180 million or so T cells were reported. An early release covering around 630 HLA-typed donors comprised about 300 gigabases of sequencing data and about 90 million unique TCR sequences. Of the 350 to 400 genotyped donors, about 80% fell in the genetic ancestry cluster associated with self-reported Caucasian donors. The aim of the study was to test whether cataloging public T cell receptors could identify signatures of past pathogen exposure. Using immunosequencing, the study profiled T cell repertoires from 640 or so subjects and related those repertoires to cytomegalovirus serostatus. Besides the first cohort of more than 650 subjects, a separate validation cohort made up of over 95 different subjects was used. To predict cytomegalovirus infection status, the study combined high-throughput TCR immunosequencing, statistical association of individual TCRs with disease status, and machine learning. To study patterns of TCR occurrence, a later analysis re-analyzed previously published TCR beta repertoires from several hundred donors and added high-resolution HLA genotyping. The later analysis used no new phenotypic data to find candidate immune exposures, relying instead on TCR beta sequences and their occurrence across donors. An earlier analysis of 500 to 750 of the donors applied high-throughput TCR beta sequencing to assess whether each TCR beta V gene segment acted as functional or pseudogenic. Donor age, sex, ethnicity and CMV serostatus were compiled alongside the repertoire data. A later genetic analysis took genome-wide SNP genotypes for about three fifths of the roughly 670 donors and used that subset as a discovery cohort. Every repertoire in the discovery cohort had been generated on one and the same sequencing platform. HLA typing included class I and class II loci at four-digit resolution. Typing coverage varied by locus: roughly 629-630 donors for A, B, C, DRB1 and DQB1; 500 to 550 for DQA1; some 610 for DPA1; under 490 for DPB1. Roughly 5 DR-DQ haplotypes were handled as single units for association and clustering because linkage in the cohort was strong. On average, about 200,000 unique TCR beta nucleotide sequences were sequenced per donor among about 400 genotyped donors of the cohort, with roughly a sixth of those sequences being non-productive.

What the research found in general, with its limitations: In a later analysis, 16,951 TCR beta sequences were associated with specific HLA alleles at a false discovery rate of 0.05. Correlated functional status among segregating V segments might reflect linkage disequilibrium, but an unknown experimental factor could not be ruled out. A later analysis found that HLA-associated TCR beta chains were more clonally expanded and had lower generation probabilities than equally common non-associated chains. Because HLA typing was unavailable for some donors at each locus, only the typed subset was used in association tests. According to the authors, the approach could potentially be generalized to other disease states and immunological phenotypes. A further reported finding was that TCR beta sequences accurately predicted the HLA-A and HLA-B alleles for most subjects in the first cohort. The only immune exposure information available for the cohort was CMV serostatus. Most TCR sequences were seen in very few donors, while some public TCRs were found in many individuals. The study listed approximately 150 TCR beta chains as associated with cytomegalovirus. In a later genetic analysis, a missense DCLRE1C variant was associated with V-gene and J-gene trimming of TCR beta chains, and the association was replicated in an independent cohort. The classifier was reported to diagnose cytomegalovirus status with high specificity and sensitivity in both the original cohort and the validation cohort. In vitro tests confirmed that a few of the cytomegalovirus-associated TCR beta chains recognize cytomegalovirus antigens. Most CMV-associated TCR beta chains appeared to be HLA-restricted in a later analysis, and the HLA associations seemed to be driven largely by CMV exposure. The earlier analysis of about 600 of the donors excluded fewer than 20 rarely observed V segments, including chromosome 9 orphons, because counts were too low. A group of highly shared sequence variants was considered likely to be a technical artifact of the sequencing pipeline. Broadly in line with IMGT annotations, most TCR beta V segments showed up in productive rearrangements about 90% or about 30% of the time in an earlier analysis of 587 of the donors. According to a later analysis, TCR association rates differed among HLA loci, with DRB1 alleles showing the most associated TCRs and HLA-C alleles showing the fewest. A later genetic analysis reported fewer N-insertions in productive TCRs among donors in an Asian-associated ancestry cluster than the roughly 670-donor mean. Presence/absence analyses assumed roughly uniform sequencing depth across donors, an assumption that may not hold. When HLA alleles, especially DR and DQ, strongly co-occurred, attributing TCR associations to individual alleles was difficult. This cohort had only TCR beta chains sequenced, and the lack of alpha or paired-chain data limited which features could be detected. Several of the top co-occurrence clusters appeared to be linked to parvovirus B19, influenza, CMV and Epstein-Barr virus, according to a later analysis. Because the 87-base-pair reads could not distinguish some IMGT-functional V segments, including TRBV6-2 and TRBV6-3, those segments were excluded.

V and J lose 2 bases and 0 bases, and a span of 11 bases separates them. Sequences MNHEY (CDR1) and SVGAGI (CDR2) are obtained from the germline V gene. Its CDR3 holds 15 amino acids, cysteine through phenylalanine. The retained sequence is limited to the CDR3, 45 bases, with the frame set at the first base. The cohort was made up of around 720 healthy bone marrow donors. At the time of sampling, all cohort members were nominally healthy, though unrecorded immune exposures were likely present. The donor tested CMV seronegative and was one of the 352 seronegative cohort members. Each donor provided a peripheral blood sample, and peripheral blood mononuclear cells were used for TCR beta sequencing. The Qiagen DNeasy Blood Extraction Kit was used to extract genomic DNA from the blood cell samples. Libraries came from the immunoSEQ multiplex PCR assay. A mixture of 60 forward primers for TCR Vbeta segments and 13 reverse primers for TCR Jbeta segments was used in the multiplex PCR. Amplification of the CDR3 region of rearranged TCR beta genes was performed with a multiplex PCR assay on genomic DNA. The amplified TCR beta libraries were sequenced on the Illumina HiSeq System as 87-base-pair reads. The authors' pipeline ran thus. In a later analysis, tens of millions of unique TCR beta chains were counted across the 666 repertoires, and approximately 11 million of these chains were shared by at least two donors. Raw reads were error-corrected and collapsed into unique sequences with a nearest-neighbor algorithm that merged closely related sequences to remove PCR and sequencing errors. CDR3 sequences were aligned to IMGT reference sequences to assign V, D and J gene segments. Each retained sequence needed at least a six-nucleotide match to both a V gene segment and a J gene segment. Rearrangements were called productive when the CDR3 lacked stop codons and stayed in frame with V and J; all others were non-productive. Following IMGT convention, CDR3 was defined as the stretch from the second conserved V-encoded cysteine to the conserved J-encoded phenylalanine. The earlier analysis of roughly 590 of the donors excluded sequences that lacked an unambiguous match to a single V gene segment. In an earlier analysis of more than 500 of the donors, a V segment was called functional when productive rearrangements were above 56.7%, and segregating when the standard deviation between donors exceeded 5%. A statistical classification framework was developed to diagnose cytomegalovirus status using the catalog of TCR beta chain sequences. V and J gene assignment, in a later analysis, came from comparing TCR nucleotide sequences with IMGT/GENE-DB human TR gene sequences. Using the TCRdist pipeline, a later analysis assigned CDR3 sequences along with most-parsimonious VDJ recombination scenarios. A later analysis defined each TCR beta chain by its CDR3 amino acid sequence plus V-gene family, and excluded reads lacking a unique V-gene family. As a way to deal with suspected cross-contamination and a sequencing artifact, a later analysis dropped approximately 590 nucleotide sequences that were highly shared and had low generation probability. A later analysis calculated a clonal expansion index for each public chain from normalized within-repertoire ranks of inferred template counts. Generation probabilities in a later analysis came from a VDJ recombination model fitted to out-of-frame rearrangements, and those results were checked against IGoR. Hypergeometric tests were used in a later analysis to score TCR-TCR, TCR-HLA and TCR-CMV co-occurrence, with a repertoire-size bias correction applied to the TCR pairs. A later analysis estimated false discovery rates by permuting HLA or CMV assignments 20 times. In a later analysis, co-occurring TCRs were grouped using DBSCAN, with TCRdist sequence similarity added in when clustering inside HLA-allele-positive subsets. Repertoires with fewer than 30,000 or more than 120,000 public chains were left out of co-occurrence clustering, as were about 5 repertoires with anomalous nucleotide sharing. TCRdb carries this immuneACCESS record with in-frame sequences only. Its versions omit some clonotypes, under half of them owing to an unresolved V gene in the studies checked, with the rest unexplained. V and J calls and clone size are those listed in that table; D and trimming were worked out from the DNA. The sample profile shows some 180,000 clones; roughly four fifths of them were found once. The ten largest clones add up to approximately 2.9% of the sample.

Concerning this clone itself: No cognate antigen has been identified for it. No clone much larger than this one lies a single base away; base qualities are absent.

Sequenced sample: PBMCs. This sequence was found in a male donor in good health and CMV-seronegative. The chain couples TRBV6-5 to TRBJ2-7, with a weak D call of TRBD1 (5 bases match). Read as DNA, the sequence is TGTGCCAGCAGTTACAGGGGCTTTAGCTCCTACGAGCAGTACTTC. Its protein product is CASSYRGFSSYEQYF.